This entry features one T cell receptor beta chain sequence. The target antigen is unknown. This sample was included in a study of cytomegalovirus exposure and HLA in healthy donors. At the level of the study: A prior analysis found more than 90 million unique TCR beta sequences from approximately 200 million T cells.

CDR1 and CDR2 (germline): SGHRS, YFSETQ. This CDR3 comprises 14 residues. Overall study findings and caveats: The classifier, whose performance was assessed in both the original and validation cohorts, reportedly diagnosed cytomegalovirus status with high specificity and sensitivity. Later analysis identified several of the most significant clusters that appeared linked to common viral pathogens. Only CMV serostatus was available as immune exposure information.

PCR was performed using 60 Vbeta and 13 Jbeta primers. Sequencing used immunoSEQ multiplex PCR; TCRdb keeps in-frame clones, though not all of them. The top ten clones hold roughly 8.4% of a sample with more than 90,000 clones, more than 75% of them seen once. The chain couples TRBV5-1 to TRBJ2-5; maybe TRBD1 (6 bases). The J call is doubtful: the DNA matches TRBJ2-7 better. The sequencing input was PBMCs. The clonotype comes from a human donor in good health. CDR3 nucleotides: TGCGCCAGCAGCTTGGAGGGGGTCTCCTACGAGCAGTACTTC. Its translation is CASSLEGVSYEQYF.